The next 29 T cell receptor beta chains were all read from a single sample in a study of blood T cell repertoires in COVID-19. Produced via immunoSEQ multiplex PCR; TCRdb's table is partial and in-frame only. This sample carries a few hundred thousand clones, 91% of them seen once, and the ten largest clones take around 2.5%. Material: peripheral blood. These receptors originate from a person between 18 and 35 years old with COVID-19, enrolled during active disease.

The chain is built from TRBV7-9 and TRBJ2-1; D call uncertain. Trimming removed 6 bases at V and 4 bases at J, with 13 bases between. CDR1 is SEHNR, CDR2 FQNEAQ, per germline (reference sequence). This CDR3 spans 14 amino acids. CDR3 amino acids: CASSYGGKYNEQFF. In nucleotides, the CDR3 is TGTGCCAGCAGTTACGGCGGTAAATACAATGAGCAGTTCTTC.

The CDR3 spells CASSYGGTNEQFF. CDR3 coding DNA: TGTGCCAGCAGCTACGGGGGGACGAATGAGCAGTTCTTC. V and J are TRBV13 and TRBJ2-1; 7 bases line up with TRBD2. The CDR3 is made up of 13 amino acids. After removal of 4 bases from V and 7 bases from J, the junction contained 4 bases not matched to a gene. Germline CDR1 reads PRHDT; CDR2 reads FYEKMQ (reference sequence).

J is TRBJ2-4 and V is TRBV15, with 12 bases lining up with TRBD1. From germline, CDR1 is LNHNV and CDR2 YYDKDF (reference sequence). The V segment lost 0 bases and the J segment 0 bases; nucleotides outside the gene matches: 9. This CDR3 is built from 20 residues. The CDR3 is CATSRDGDRGQWKAKNIQYF. The DNA for the CDR3 is TGTGCCACCAGCAGAGATGGGGACAGGGGGCAATGGAAAGCCAAAAACATTCAGTACTTC.

The chain couples TRBV12-3 or TRBV12-4 to TRBJ1-5; no clear D. The CDR3 sequence is 12 residues long. Trimming pared 5 bases from V and 4 bases from J, leaving 6 bases between. The CDR3 DNA reads as TGTGCCAGCAGTAGAGTAAATCAGCCCCAGCATTTT. This translates into CASSRVNQPQHF.

The genes are TRBV4-2 and TRBJ1-6, with no clear D. The germline V gene encodes CDR1 LGHNA and CDR2 YNFKEQ. This CDR3 has 16 residues. V dropped 0 bases and J dropped 7 bases, with 13 bases sitting between them. DNA of the CDR3: TGTGCCAGCAGCCAAGAAGGGAAAGGACTCAATTCACCCCTCCACTTT. Its translation is CASSQEGKGLNSPLHF.

The chain recombines TRBV2 with TRBJ1-6; 8 nucleotides align to TRBD1. Germline-derived CDR1 and CDR2 are SNHLY and FYNNEI. The CDR3 runs 17 residues. Unmatched junction bases numbered 13, after V lost 4 bases and J lost 8 bases. The CDR3 loop reads CASSGQGIQGTDSPLHF. DNA for the CDR3: TGTGCCAGCAGTGGACAGGGGATACAGGGAACGGATTCACCCCTCCACTTT.

The genes are TRBV5-5 and TRBJ1-2, with D perhaps matching TRBD1 (5 bases). Per germline, CDR1 SGHKS and CDR2 YYEKEE (reference sequence). This CDR3 comprises 15 residues. V shed 2 bases and J shed 3 bases, with 14 bases lying between them. CDR3 region: CASSFFAQGYYGYTF. CDR3 nucleotides: TGTGCCAGCAGCTTCTTCGCGCAGGGTTACTATGGCTACACCTTC.

V is TRBV7-2 and J is TRBJ2-1; D perhaps matches TRBD1 (5 bases). Germline CDR1 reads SGHTA; CDR2 reads FQGNSA. The CDR3 loop spans 13 amino acids. The V and J ends lost 5 bases and 5 bases respectively, with 10 bases between them. CDR3 sequence reads: CASSDGHNNEQFF. The CDR3 DNA follows: TGTGCCAGCAGCGACGGACACAACAATGAGCAGTTCTTC.

The V and J genes are TRBV27 and TRBJ1-2; D not certain. The length of the CDR3 is 15 residues. Germline V lookup: CDR1 MNHEY, CDR2 SMNVEV (reference sequence). The V and J ends lost 0 bases and 0 bases respectively, with 8 bases between them. The CDR3 spells CASSLSAPSNYGYTF. As DNA, the CDR3 is TGTGCCAGCAGTTTATCGGCCCCGTCTAACTATGGCTACACCTTC.

The DNA of the CDR3 is TGTGCCACCAGTGACCCGGGGACTAGCGGGAGGTCGGGGGAGCTGTTTTTT. Residues: CATSDPGTSGRSGELFF. V and J are TRBV24-1 and TRBJ2-2, with 15 bases aligning to TRBD2. From germline, CDR1 is KGHDR and CDR2 SFDVKD. The V and J ends lost 4 bases and 8 bases, in that order; junction bases with no gene match: 7. The CDR3 is 17 residues long.

Here the CDR3 DNA reads TGTGCCAGCAGCTTGGATCTGGGGACTTCAAATGAGCAGTTCTTC. It encodes CASSLDLGTSNEQFF. The chain combines TRBV5-5 with TRBJ2-1; possibly TRBD2 for D (6 bases). The V end lost 0 bases, the J end lost 7 bases, and 14 bases lay between the germline ends. Germline V lookup: CDR1 SGHKS, CDR2 YYEKEE (reference sequence). This CDR3 has 15 amino acids. The full variable domain, in which reference TRBV5-5 and TRBJ2-1 provide the parts outside the CDR3, is DAGVTQSPTHLIKTRGQQVTLRCSPISGHKSVSWYQQVLGQGPQFIFQYYEKEERGRGNFPDRFSARQFPNYSSELNVNALLLGDSALYLCASSLDLGTSNEQFFGPGTRLTVL.

The V gene is TRBV7-2, the J gene TRBJ1-4; 8 positions agree with TRBD1. The junction had 7 bases not matched to a gene; V was cut back by 5 bases and J by 8 bases. Per germline, CDR1 SGHTA and CDR2 FQGNSA. The CDR3 contains 14 residues. CDR3 in DNA: TGTGCCAGCAGCAACAGGGGGGTAGGGGAAAAACTGTTTTTT. Translated: CASSNRGVGEKLFF.

The chain links TRBV6-6 to TRBJ1-2; possibly TRBD1 for D (6 bases). Germline V gene sequence: CDR1 MNHNY, CDR2 SVGAGI (reference sequence). The CDR3 covers 14 residues. V lost 2 bases and J 1 base, leaving 8 bases between the germline ends. The CDR3 is CASSYEQGNYGYTF. DNA for the CDR3: TGTGCCAGCAGTTACGAACAGGGTAACTATGGCTACACCTTC.

The rearrangement links TRBV7-9 to TRBJ2-5, with unresolved D. The CDR3 loop spans 14 amino acids. V lost 5 bases and J lost 1, with 11 bases in between. CDR1 is SEHNR, CDR2 FQNEAQ, per germline (reference sequence). The CDR3 sequence is CASSPWQIQETQYF. CDR3 DNA: TGTGCCAGCAGCCCATGGCAGATCCAAGAGACCCAGTACTTC. Combining the CDR3 with reference TRBV7-9 and TRBJ2-5 gives the whole variable domain DTGVSQNPRHKITKRGQNVTFRCDPISEHNRLYWYRQTLGQGPEFLTYFQNEAQLEKSRLLSDRFSAERPKGSFSTLEIQRTEQGDSAMYLCASSPWQIQETQYFGPGTRLLVL.

In regard to this clone: Other DNA sequences in the sample encode the same CDR3. The rearrangement joins TRBV6-5 to TRBJ1-3; no clear D gene. V lost 4 bases, J lost 4 bases, and 8 bases lay in between. From germline, CDR1 is MNHEY and CDR2 SVGAGI. This CDR3 has 13 residues. The CDR3 DNA reads TGTGCCAGCAGTTCCCCAGGAGGAAACACCATATATTTT. Protein product: CASSSPGGNTIYF.

This chain connects TRBV21-1 to TRBJ2-5; the table's D call of TRBD2 was not tested on the DNA. TRBV21-1 is recorded as a pseudogene. This CDR3 has 12 residues. CDR3 in DNA: TGTGCCAGCAGCAAAGCGAGGCCCTGCCGGTACTTC. This codes for CASSKARPCRYF.

V usage is TRBV2 and J usage is TRBJ1-3, with 8 bases fitting TRBD1. The CDR3 has 14 amino acids. The germline CDR1 and CDR2 sequences are SNHLY and FYNNEI. J gave up 4 bases and V 8 bases, and 7 bases lay outside the gene matches. The CDR3 nucleotides read TGTGCCAGCCGAGACAGGGGAGGCGGAAACACCATATATTTT. Translating it yields CASRDRGGGNTIYF. The full variable domain, with the rest looked up from reference TRBV2 and TRBJ1-3, is EPEVTQTPSHQVTQMGQEVILRCVPISNHLYFYWYRQILGQKVEFLVSFYNNEISEKSEIFDDQFSVERPDGSNFTLKIRSTKLEDSAMYFCASRDRGGGNTIYFGEGSWLTVV.

CDR3: CASSALSGGEGYTF. The CDR3 DNA sequence: TGTGCCAGCAGTGCCCTCTCAGGGGGCGAGGGCTACACCTTC. V usage is TRBV28 and J usage is TRBJ1-2, with 8 bases fitting TRBD1. The germline V gene has CDR1 MDHEN and CDR2 SYDVKM. CDR3 size: 14 residues. The J segment lost 8 bases and the V segment lost 5 bases, leaving 10 bases of the junction unmatched.

The chain links TRBV5-4 to TRBJ2-7; D is perhaps TRBD1 (6 bases). The V and J ends lost 4 bases and 3 bases respectively, with 17 bases between them. The CDR3 length is 15 residues. CDR1 SGHNT and CDR2 YYREEE come from the germline V gene (reference sequence). In DNA, the CDR3 is TGTGCCAGCAGCGGGTCGGACAGCTTCTACTACGAGCAGTACTTC. Residues: CASSGSDSFYYEQYF.

The chain uses TRBV7-2 and TRBJ2-3, with TRBD1 identical over 8 bases. The V gene end was trimmed by 4 bases and the J gene end by 1 base; junction bases not matched to a gene: 1. Germline loops: CDR1 SGHTA, CDR2 FQGNSA. This CDR3 spans 14 amino acids. The CDR3, as DNA: TGTGCCAGCAGCTGGGGACAGGGCACAGATACGCAGTATTTT. It is translated as CASSWGQGTDTQYF.

The rearrangement uses TRBV4-3 and TRBJ1-3; D gene unclear. This CDR3 is built from 16 residues. The V end lost 1 base, the J end lost 2 bases, and 12 bases lay between the germline ends. Germline loops: CDR1 LGHNA, CDR2 YSLEER. This chain's CDR3 is CASSQGVQRAGNTIYF. In nucleotides, the CDR3 is TGCGCCAGCAGCCAAGGTGTGCAGCGGGCTGGAAACACCATATATTTT.

This clone has only a few counts. The V and J genes are TRBV24-1 and TRBJ1-2; no clear D gene. Per germline, CDR1 KGHDR and CDR2 SFDVKD. V shed 6 bases and J shed 1 base, with 8 bases lying between them. The CDR3 loop spans 13 amino acids. CDR3 nucleotide sequence: TGTGCCACCAGTACGCCTAGTAACTATGGCTACACCTTC. As protein: CATSTPSNYGYTF.

The chain uses TRBV7-2 and TRBJ2-2; no definite D call. The germline gives CDR1 SGHTA, CDR2 FQGNSA. The CDR3 spans 16 residues. V was trimmed by 0 bases and J by 0 bases, leaving 8 bases between them. This chain's CDR3 is CASSLARRSNTGELFF. In DNA, the CDR3 is TGTGCCAGCAGCTTAGCGCGGCGATCGAACACCGGGGAGCTGTTTTTT.

The rearrangement links TRBV4-1 to TRBJ1-1, with 8 bases matching TRBD1. The CDR3 loop spans 14 amino acids. Germline CDR1 MGHRA, CDR2 YSYEKL. V shed 2 bases, J shed 8 bases, and the junction held 7 bases outside the gene matches. The CDR3: CASSQKTGGSEAFF. The CDR3 bases are TGCGCCAGCAGCCAAAAAACAGGGGGATCCGAAGCTTTCTTT.

The chain couples TRBV19 to TRBJ1-5, with 10 bases fitting TRBD1. The V gene end was trimmed by 5 bases and the J gene end by 7 bases; junction bases not matched to a gene: 5. Germline V gives CDR1 LNHDA, CDR2 SQIVND (reference sequence). This CDR3 contains 14 residues. For the CDR3, the DNA is TGTGCCAGTAGTCTCGGACAGGGGGGACAGCCCCAGCATTTT. It encodes CASSLGQGGQPQHF.

In its sample, this clone was seen once. This chain links TRBV19 with TRBJ2-7; D may be TRBD1 (5 bases). The CDR3 is made up of 14 amino acids. Between the trimmed V and J ends, which lost 6 bases and 1 base, there was a span of 13 bases. Germline CDR1 LNHDA, CDR2 SQIVND (reference sequence). The DNA for the CDR3 is TGTGCCAGTAGCCCTCAGGGATATTCCTACGAGCAGTACTTC. Residues: CASSPQGYSYEQYF.

V and J are TRBV4-1 and TRBJ1-5, with 12 bases lining up with TRBD1. Germline CDR1 reads MGHRA; CDR2 reads YSYEKL. V shed 4 bases and J 7 bases; nucleotides not matched to a gene: 8. This CDR3 spans 16 amino acids. Here the CDR3 DNA reads TGCGCCAGCAGCCCCGCGGGACAGGGGGCGAGACAGCCCCAGCATTTT. Translated: CASSPAGQGARQPQHF.

The gene calls are TRBV24-1 and TRBJ2-3; D is perhaps TRBD2 (5 bases). The germline V gene has CDR1 KGHDR and CDR2 SFDVKD. Trimming stripped 5 bases from V and 4 bases from J, with 9 bases between. CDR3 length equals 13 residues. CDR3 region: CATSGGPPDTQYF. The CDR3 DNA reads TGTGCCACCAGTGGAGGGCCTCCAGATACGCAGTATTTT.

About this clone: Other nucleotide sequences from this sample produce the same CDR3. The rearrangement links TRBV2 to TRBJ2-6; D might be TRBD2 (5 bases). Germline V gene data show CDR1 as SNHLY and CDR2 as FYNNEI. The CDR3 spans 15 residues. Trimming took off 6 bases at V and 0 bases at J, with 9 bases between the two ends. The CDR3 spells CASSEDFSGANVLTF. In nucleotides, the CDR3 is TGTGCCAGCAGCGAGGACTTCTCTGGGGCCAACGTCCTGACTTTC.